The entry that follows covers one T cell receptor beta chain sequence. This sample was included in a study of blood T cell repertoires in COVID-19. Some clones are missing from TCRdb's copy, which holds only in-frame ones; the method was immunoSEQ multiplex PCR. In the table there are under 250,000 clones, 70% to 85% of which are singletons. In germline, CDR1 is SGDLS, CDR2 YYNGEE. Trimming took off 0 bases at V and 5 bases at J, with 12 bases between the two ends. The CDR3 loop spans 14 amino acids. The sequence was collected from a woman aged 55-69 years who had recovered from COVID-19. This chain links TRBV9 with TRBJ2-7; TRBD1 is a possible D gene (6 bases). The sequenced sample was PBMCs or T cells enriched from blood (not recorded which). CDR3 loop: CASSVATRTDEQYF. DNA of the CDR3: TGTGCCAGCAGCGTAGCTACTAGGACAGACGAGCAGTACTTC.